The 18 T cell receptor beta chains presented below share a single source sample, sequenced in a study of shared clonotypes between healthy human individuals. Some clones are missing from TCRdb's copy, which holds only in-frame ones; the method was immunoSEQ multiplex PCR. The top ten clones hold approximately 0.39% of a sample with 2 million to 2.5 million clones, 92% of them seen once. Source material: naive CD4+ T cells from PBMCs. Subset in this sample: CD45RA+ positively selected. These receptors all stem from a young man in good health. Some clones in this sample may be carry-over from other donors' samples.

The chain employs TRBV7-9 and TRBJ2-5, with D maybe TRBD1 (6 bases). V was clipped by 5 bases and J by 0 bases, with 13 bases between them. Looked up from germline, CDR1 is SEHNR and CDR2 is FQNEAQ (reference sequence). This CDR3 contains 15 residues. As DNA, the CDR3 is TGTGCCAGCAGCACGAGGACAGAGTACCAAGAGACCCAGTACTTC. It translates to CASSTRTEYQETQYF.

The V and J genes are TRBV10-2 and TRBJ1-5; D is unresolved. CDR1 is WSHSY, CDR2 SAAADI, per germline. The CDR3 spans 14 residues. V was trimmed by 0 bases and J by 5 bases, leaving 8 bases between them. CDR3 sequence reads: CASSESTSDQPQHF. For the CDR3, the DNA is TGCGCCAGCAGTGAGTCAACCAGCGATCAGCCCCAGCATTTT.

The chain employs TRBV29-1 and TRBJ2-4; TRBD1 or TRBD2 may be the D gene (5 bases each). This CDR3 has 14 amino acids. Trimming took off 5 bases at V and 8 bases at J, with 19 bases between the two ends. The germline V gene encodes CDR1 SQVTM and CDR2 ANQGSEA. DNA for the CDR3: TGCAGCGTTTTCGTACAGGATTTGGGGGACATTCAGTACTTC. Its translation is CSVFVQDLGDIQYF.

V and J are TRBV28 and TRBJ2-4; D assignment may be TRBD1 or TRBD2 (5 bases each). The length of the CDR3 is 16 residues. Germline CDR1 is MDHEN and CDR2 is SYDVKM. The ends were cut back, 6 bases at V and 1 base at J, with 16 bases in the middle. The chain's CDR3 is CASRTGTPMAKNIQYF. As DNA, the CDR3 is TGTGCCAGCAGGACCGGGACGCCTATGGCCAAAAACATTCAGTACTTC.

The V and J genes are TRBV6-5 and TRBJ1-2; 9 nucleotides match TRBD1. The germline V gene encodes CDR1 MNHEY and CDR2 SVGAGI. CDR3 length equals 15 residues. J was trimmed by 0 bases and V by 1 base; bases with no gene match: 0. In DNA form, the CDR3 reads TGTGCCAGCAGTTACTACAGGGGGCCTAACTATGGCTACACCTTC. It yields the protein CASSYYRGPNYGYTF.

The V call is TRBV7-3, the J call TRBJ2-3, with 8 bases fitting TRBD2. The length of the CDR3 is 14 residues. V trimming: 5 bases; J trimming: 6 bases; junction bases outside the gene matches: 7. Germline V gene lookup returns CDR1 SGHTA and CDR2 FQGTGA. In DNA form, the CDR3 reads TGTGCCAGCAGCCCGGGGGGGAGTAGGGATACGCAGTATTTT. Translating it yields CASSPGGSRDTQYF.

The V and J genes are TRBV11-2 and TRBJ1-1; D remains unclear. This CDR3 spans 14 amino acids. Deletions cut 5 bases from V and 2 bases from J, with 12 bases between. The germline V gene encodes CDR1 SGHAT and CDR2 FQNNGV. For the CDR3, the DNA is TGTGCCAGCAGCCCGGACCCTTACAACACTGAAGCTTTCTTT. This sequence encodes CASSPDPYNTEAFF. Full variable domain (rest looked up from reference TRBV11-2 and TRBJ1-1): EAGVAQSPRYKIIEKRQSVAFWCNPISGHATLYWYQQILGQGPKLLIQFQNNGVVDDSQLPKDRFSAERLKGVDSTLKIQPAKLEDSAVYLCASSPDPYNTEAFFGQGTRLTVV.

This clone was detected a few times. The chain recombines TRBV27 with TRBJ1-1; no clear D. Germline-derived CDR1 and CDR2 are MNHEY and SMNVEV (reference sequence). The CDR3 consists of 15 residues. V lost 5 bases and J 4 bases, leaving 17 bases between the germline ends. The DNA of the CDR3 is TGTGCCAGCAGTCGTTTTCCCCTTCAGAGCACTGAAGCTTTCTTT. Amino acid sequence: CASSRFPLQSTEAFF.

As DNA, the CDR3 is TGTGCCAGCAGTTTATACTCATCTTATAGCAGGGAGAACACTGAAGCTTTCTTT. Amino acid sequence: CASSLYSSYSRENTEAFF. The chain employs TRBV28 and TRBJ1-1; D is possibly TRBD1 (5 bases). V shed 1 base and J shed 1 base, with 19 bases lying between them. Germline V gives CDR1 MDHEN, CDR2 SYDVKM. The CDR3 extends over 18 amino acids.

The chain joins TRBV10-1 to TRBJ1-1; D is undetermined. CDR3 length equals 13 residues. Germline CDR1 is WNHNN and CDR2 is SYGVQD (reference sequence). Deletions cut 3 bases from V and 1 base from J, with 6 bases between. CDR3 in DNA: TGCGCCAGCAGTGACCAGCAGAACACTGAAGCTTTCTTT. Translated: CASSDQQNTEAFF.

This chain joins TRBV7-6 and TRBJ2-1; D unresolved. Germline CDR1 reads SGHVS; CDR2 reads FNYEAQ. CDR3 size: 13 residues. V lost 3 bases and J lost 15, with 18 bases in between. The CDR3 sequence: CASSFSRISVPFF. The CDR3, as DNA: TGTGCCAGCAGCTTCTCTAGAATATCCGTTCCGTTCTTC. Looking up the rest from reference TRBV7-6 and TRBJ2-1 gives the full variable domain: GAGVSQSPRYKVTKRGQDVALRCDPISGHVSLYWYRQALGQGPEFLTYFNYEAQQDKSGLPNDRFSAERPEGSISTLTIQRTEQRDSAMYRCASSFSRISVPFFGPGTRLTVL.

This clone was observed a single time. V is TRBV6-5 and J is TRBJ2-7, with D possibly being TRBD1 (6 bases). The CDR3 loop spans 11 amino acids. The V end lost 6 bases, the J end lost 7 bases, and 10 bases lay between the germline ends. The germline V gene has CDR1 MNHEY and CDR2 SVGAGI. CDR3 amino acids: CASRNDREQYF. The CDR3 bases are TGTGCCAGCAGAAACGACAGGGAGCAGTACTTC.

The CDR3: CASSQGASGRGETQYF. The CDR3 DNA follows: TGCGCCAGCAGCCAAGGGGCTAGCGGGAGAGGGGAGACCCAGTACTTC. The chain combines TRBV4-1 with TRBJ2-5; 10 positions agree with TRBD2. Trimming took 1 base from V and 5 from J; bases not matched to a gene: 7. Per the germline V gene, CDR1 is MGHRA and CDR2 is YSYEKL. This CDR3 spans 16 amino acids.

This clone was seen a single time. The chain uses TRBV5-8 and TRBJ2-2; no clear D. V was pared by 0 bases and J by 6 bases, with 6 bases between. Germline loops: CDR1 SGHTS, CDR2 YDEGEE. This CDR3 region has 13 residues. CDR3 amino acids: CASSLGRPGELFF. The CDR3 DNA reads TGTGCCAGCAGCTTGGGTCGGCCCGGGGAGCTGTTTTTT.

V gene TRBV19 combines with J gene TRBJ2-1, with D uncertain. Between the trimmed V and J ends, which lost 6 bases and 0 bases, there was a span of 9 bases. This CDR3 comprises 14 residues. Germline V gene sequence: CDR1 LNHDA, CDR2 SQIVND (reference sequence). This CDR3 is CASRMDSSYNEQFF. The CDR3 region has the DNA TGTGCCAGTAGGATGGATAGCTCCTACAATGAGCAGTTCTTC.

A word on this clone: The same CDR3 can be traced to other DNA sequences in this sample. The chain links TRBV7-2 to TRBJ2-1; 14 nucleotides align to TRBD2. Germline CDR1 and CDR2: SGHTA and FQGNSA. The trim removed 5 bases at V and 4 bases at J, leaving 1 base unmatched. The length of the CDR3 is 15 residues. The DNA of the CDR3 is TGTGCCAGCAGCCGGACTAGCGGGGGGTACAATGAGCAGTTCTTC. It translates to CASSRTSGGYNEQFF. Filled out from reference TRBV7-2 and TRBJ2-1, the complete variable domain reads GAGVSQSPSNKVTEKGKDVELRCDPISGHTALYWYRQSLGQGLEFLIYFQGNSAPDKSGLPSDRFSAERTGGSVSTLTIQRTQQEDSAVYLCASSRTSGGYNEQFFGPGTRLTVL.

The V and J genes are TRBV6-1 and TRBJ1-5, with D possibly being TRBD1 (5 bases). CDR3 length: 14 residues. Germline lookup yields CDR1 MNHNS and CDR2 SASEGT. V lost 6 bases and J 4 bases, leaving 13 bases between the germline ends. The CDR3 DNA follows: TGTGCCAGCAGAAGGTCAGGGTTAAATCAGCCCCAGCATTTT. Protein product: CASRRSGLNQPQHF.

This chain connects TRBV5-5 to TRBJ1-4; D might be TRBD1 (6 bases). The V end was cut by 4 bases, the J end by 0 bases, with 16 bases between. CDR1 and CDR2 from the germline V gene are SGHKS and YYEKEE (reference sequence). This CDR3 has 17 residues. CDR3 DNA sequence: TGTGCCAGCAGCCCCACTAGACAGGCTTCAACTAATGAAAAACTGTTTTTT. It is translated as CASSPTRQASTNEKLFF.